These 8 T cell receptor beta chains share one sample of origin, sequenced in a study of technical replicates of blood from several donors. TCRdb's copy holds only in-frame clones and misses some; the assay was immunoSEQ multiplex PCR. The sample lists 90,000 to 100,000 clones, about 95% occurring once. The sequencing input was T cells isolated from PBMCs. The receptors derive from a human donor in good health.

This chain links TRBV4-3 with TRBJ2-1, with 11 nucleotides matching TRBD2. Germline CDR1 and CDR2: LGHNA and YSLEER. The CDR3 consists of 17 residues. The junction had 10 bases not matched to a gene; V was cut back by 4 bases and J by 5 bases. The CDR3 loop reads CASSPYPASGRNNEQFF. The CDR3, as DNA: TGCGCCAGCAGCCCCTATCCCGCTAGCGGGAGGAACAATGAGCAGTTCTTC.

V and J are TRBV29-1 and TRBJ1-2; D not resolved. This CDR3 region has 15 residues. CDR1 is SQVTM and CDR2 is ANQGSEA in the germline V gene. Deletions cut 1 base from V and 0 bases from J, with 12 bases between. The CDR3 region is CSVEGPTIANYGYTF. CDR3 in DNA: TGCAGCGTTGAAGGTCCCACGATAGCTAACTATGGCTACACCTTC.

This chain connects TRBV19 to TRBJ1-1; D is unclear. From germline, CDR1 is LNHDA and CDR2 SQIVND (reference sequence). The V and J ends lost 4 bases and 8 bases respectively, with 8 bases between them. This CDR3 is 11 amino acids long. The CDR3 nucleotides read TGTGCCAGTAGTACAGGATACGAAGCTTTCTTT. It codes for CASSTGYEAFF.

The rearrangement links TRBV10-3 to TRBJ2-1; 9 bases are a match to TRBD1. Germline V gives CDR1 ENHRY, CDR2 SYGVKD. The ends lost 7 bases at V and 3 bases at J; junction bases unmatched: 10. This CDR3 is built from 16 residues. In nucleotides, the CDR3 is TGTGCCATCACCCGGGACAGGGAAACAGGCTACAATGAGCAGTTCTTC. Translated: CAITRDRETGYNEQFF.

The chain has TRBV6-5 and TRBJ2-3, with a tentative D call TRBD1 (6 bases). The CDR3 runs 16 residues. V dropped 2 bases and J dropped 1 base, with 13 bases sitting between them. Germline values: CDR1 MNHEY, CDR2 SVGAGI. CDR3 DNA sequence: TGTGCCAGCAGTTACGGGGACAAGATTGGCACAGATACGCAGTATTTT. Translation: CASSYGDKIGTDTQYF.

The CDR3 protein is CASSYSTGQPQHF. CDR3 sequence (DNA): TGTGCCAGCAGTTACTCGACGGGGCAGCCCCAGCATTTT. The chain employs TRBV6-5 and TRBJ1-5; no reliable D call. Per germline, CDR1 MNHEY and CDR2 SVGAGI. The V end was cut by 0 bases, the J end by 7 bases, with 7 bases between. This CDR3 has 13 amino acids.

The chain recombines TRBV27 with TRBJ2-1; 11 positions agree with TRBD2. The length of the CDR3 is 13 residues. Trimming cost V 6 bases and J 16 bases; bases outside gene matches: 11. The germline gives CDR1 MNHEY, CDR2 SMNVEV (reference sequence). The DNA of the CDR3 is TGTGCCAGCAGGCCCCCTCGGACTAGCGGGCTTTTCTTC. It is translated as CASRPPRTSGLFF.

This clone was detected a few times. This chain links TRBV11-1 with TRBJ2-2, with a tentative D call TRBD1 (6 bases). The germline gives CDR1 SGHAT, CDR2 FQDESV (reference sequence). Trimming removed 1 base at V and 1 base at J, with 10 bases between. The CDR3 totals 16 residues. The DNA of the CDR3 is TGTGCCAGCAGCTTAGTAATGGGACAGAACACCGGGGAGCTGTTTTTT. Translated: CASSLVMGQNTGELFF.